Following are 30 T cell receptor beta chains from one sample sequenced in a study of OX40 agonist ivuxolimab in advanced cancers. TCRdb's table, derived via immunoSEQ multiplex PCR, lists solely in-frame clones and lacks some. The sample records over 70,000 clones, about 87% being singletons. This material consisted of CD4+ or CD8+ T cells sorted from blood, taken in a trial of the OX40 agonist ivuxolimab. These receptors all come from an adult with an advanced solid tumor such as melanoma, head and neck, liver or kidney cancer.

V gene TRBV27 combines with J gene TRBJ1-6; the D is unclear. Germline-derived CDR1 and CDR2 are MNHEY and SMNVEV (reference sequence). This CDR3 spans 17 amino acids. Deletions cut 4 bases from V and 2 bases from J, with 15 bases between. The CDR3 nucleotides are TGTGCCAGCAGTTCGGACTTTCGAGGGACCTATAATTCACCCCTCCACTTT. Its translation: CASSSDFRGTYNSPLHF.

This chain uses TRBV6-5 with TRBJ2-1; no definite D call. The CDR3 loop spans 13 amino acids. Deletions cut 7 bases from V and 6 bases from J, with 13 bases between. Germline V lookup: CDR1 MNHEY, CDR2 SVGAGI. The CDR3 bases are TGTGCCAGCACCCACATGATGGGCAATGAGCAGTTCTTC. Translated, it gives CASTHMMGNEQFF.

V usage is TRBV19 and J usage is TRBJ2-7, with 7 nucleotides matching TRBD1. J was trimmed by 0 bases and V by 11 bases; bases with no gene match: 7. The length of the CDR3 is 13 residues. Germline CDR1 LNHDA, CDR2 SQIVND (reference sequence). The CDR3 sequence is CASNHRGSYEQYF. As DNA, the CDR3 is TGTGCCTCCAACCACAGGGGCTCCTACGAGCAGTACTTC. Using reference TRBV19 and TRBJ2-7 for the parts outside the CDR3, the full variable domain is DGGITQSPKYLFRKEGQNVTLSCEQNLNHDAMYWYRQDPGQGLRLIYYSQIVNDFQKGDIAEGYSVSREKKESFPLTVTSAQKNPTAFYLCASNHRGSYEQYFGPGTRLTVT.

The V call is TRBV5-6, the J call TRBJ2-1; 7 bases are a match to TRBD2. The V segment lost 4 bases and the J segment 10 bases; nucleotides outside the gene matches: 14. This CDR3 has 15 amino acids. Germline CDR1 SGHDT, CDR2 YYEEEE. The CDR3 DNA follows: TGTGCCAGCAGCCCTGGTCTGGGACTACTTTTGGAGCAGTTCTTC. This codes for CASSPGLGLLLEQFF.

The J gene is TRBJ2-7, the V gene TRBV2, with D perhaps matching TRBD2 (6 bases). Germline CDR1 is SNHLY and CDR2 is FYNNEI. The V gene lost 6 bases and the J gene lost 3 bases, with 18 bases spanning the gap. There are 15 residues in the CDR3. CDR3 DNA: TGTGCCAGCAGCTCAGGAGGGCTTGGGGGCTACGAGCAGTACTTC. Encoded protein: CASSSGGLGGYEQYF.

The rearrangement links TRBV11-3 to TRBJ2-7; possible D gene TRBD2, 6 bases. Trimming removed 1 base at V and 4 bases at J, with 14 bases between. The CDR3 runs 15 residues. CDR1 SGHNT and CDR2 YENEEA come from the germline V gene. In DNA, the CDR3 is TGTGCCAGCAGCTTAGCCTCCGGGACTCAATACGAGCAGTACTTC. Translated: CASSLASGTQYEQYF.

V gene TRBV5-1 combines with J gene TRBJ1-6, with TRBD1 identical over 9 bases. The CDR3 contains 17 residues. The V gene's germline CDR1 is SGHRS and CDR2 YFSETQ. Trimming cost V 0 bases and J 5 bases; bases outside gene matches: 6. The CDR3 bases are TGCGCCAGCAGCTTGGGGCCGGGACAGGGCAATAATTCACCCCTCCACTTT. Translating it yields CASSLGPGQGNNSPLHF.

V usage is TRBV25-1 and J usage is TRBJ2-7; D remains ambiguous. Between the trimmed V and J ends, which lost 1 base and 0 bases, there was a span of 10 bases. The CDR3 extends over 15 amino acids. CDR1 is MGHDK, CDR2 SYGVNS, per germline. CDR3 in amino acids: CASSEWYGPSYEQYF. CDR3 in DNA: TGTGCCAGCAGTGAATGGTACGGGCCCTCCTACGAGCAGTACTTC.

The chain uses TRBV7-3 and TRBJ2-1, with a tentative D call TRBD2 (6 bases). The germline V and J ends were trimmed by 1 base and 1 base, with 8 bases remaining between them. The germline V gene encodes CDR1 SGHTA and CDR2 FQGTGA. The length of the CDR3 is 15 residues. CDR3 protein: CASSLNLASYNEQFF. The CDR3 bases are TGTGCCAGCAGCTTAAACCTAGCGTCCTACAATGAGCAGTTCTTC. The full variable domain, in which reference TRBV7-3 and TRBJ2-1 provide the parts outside the CDR3, is GAGVSQTPSNKVTEKGKYVELRCDPISGHTALYWYRQSLGQGPEFLIYFQGTGAADDSGLPNDRFFAVRPEGSVSTLKIQRTERGDSAVYLCASSLNLASYNEQFFGPGTRLTVL.

This chain uses TRBV10-3 with TRBJ1-5, with a weak D call TRBD1 (5 bases). The CDR3 is 14 residues long. Germline V gives CDR1 ENHRY, CDR2 SYGVKD. V gave up 6 bases and J gave up 8 bases, with 17 bases separating them. This CDR3 reads CAISLGPTGEPQHF. For the CDR3, the DNA is TGTGCCATCAGCCTCGGGCCGACGGGGGAGCCCCAGCATTTT.

The CDR3 loop is CASSEVWGVDNEQFF. Written as DNA, the CDR3 is TGTGCCAGCAGTGAAGTATGGGGGGTAGACAATGAGCAGTTCTTC. The chain uses TRBV2 and TRBJ2-1; possibly TRBD2 for D (6 bases). CDR3 length: 15 amino acids. V was cut by 1 base and J by 5 bases, with 12 bases left in between. Germline V gene data show CDR1 as SNHLY and CDR2 as FYNNEI.

This chain links TRBV19 with TRBJ2-5; 8 bases fit TRBD2. Gene TRBJ2-7 matches the end of the DNA better, so the J call may be wrong. Germline CDR1 and CDR2: LNHDA and SQIVND (reference sequence). The CDR3 runs to 15 residues. This chain's CDR3 is CASSPERETSHEQYF. The DNA for the CDR3 is TGTGCCAGTAGTCCCGAGCGGGAGACTTCTCACGAGCAGTACTTC.

The genes are TRBV9 and TRBJ2-3, with TRBD2 matching over 10 bases. CDR3 length: 17 residues. Germline-derived CDR1 and CDR2 are SGDLS and YYNGEE. The trim removed 0 bases at V and 3 bases at J, leaving 7 bases unmatched. The CDR3 reads CASSVGLAGVTTDTQYF. CDR3 nucleotides: TGTGCCAGCAGCGTAGGCCTAGCGGGGGTTACAACAGATACGCAGTATTTT. Full variable domain (rest looked up from reference TRBV9 and TRBJ2-3): DSGVTQTPKHLITATGQRVTLRCSPRSGDLSVYWYQQSLDQGLQFLIQYYNGEERAKGNILERFSAQQFPDLHSELNLSSLELGDSALYFCASSVGLAGVTTDTQYFGPGTRLTVL.

The genes are TRBV11-1 and TRBJ1-1; D is perhaps TRBD1 (6 bases). Germline CDR1 SGHAT, CDR2 FQDESV (reference sequence). V was shortened by 4 bases and J by 1 base, with 13 bases between the two germline ends. The CDR3 is 15 amino acids. The CDR3 coding sequence is TGTGCCAGCAGCTCAACCACAGGGCCGAACACTGAAGCTTTCTTT. Its translation: CASSSTTGPNTEAFF.

This chain uses TRBV18 with TRBJ2-7; 8 nucleotides match TRBD1. The CDR3 is 13 residues long. V lost 5 bases to trimming and J lost 7 bases; unmatched junction nucleotides: 7. CDR1 KGHSH and CDR2 LQKENI come from the germline V gene. This CDR3 reads CASSSDRGQEQYF. CDR3 bases: TGTGCCAGCTCATCCGACAGGGGACAAGAGCAGTACTTC.

In the case of this clone: In the same sample, other DNA sequences code for this CDR3. CDR3 bases: TGTGCCAGCAGCGTCGGGACAGGGACCTACGAGCAGTACTTC. Its translation is CASSVGTGTYEQYF. The rearrangement links TRBV9 to TRBJ2-7; 9 nucleotides align to TRBD1. CDR1 is SGDLS, CDR2 YYNGEE, per germline. V was clipped by 2 bases and J by 2 bases; unmatched bases: 2. This CDR3 is 14 amino acids long.

The chain has TRBV30 and TRBJ2-7; maybe TRBD1 (5 bases). CDR3 length: 14 residues. Trimming left V 6 bases short and J 2 bases short, with 17 bases between. From germline, CDR1 is GTSNPN and CDR2 SVGIG (reference sequence). The CDR3 region is CACNGGGRAYEQYF. In nucleotides, the CDR3 is TGTGCCTGCAACGGCGGTGGCAGGGCCTACGAGCAGTACTTC.

The V call is TRBV6-6, the J call TRBJ2-2, with D unresolved. Trimming cost V 8 bases and J 3 bases, with 7 bases left between them. CDR1 is MNHNY, CDR2 SVGAGI, per germline (reference sequence). The CDR3 contains 12 residues. The DNA for the CDR3 is TGTGCCAGCCGGGTATACACCGGGGAGCTGTTTTTT. It yields the protein CASRVYTGELFF.

This rearrangement joins TRBV30 to TRBJ1-2; TRBD1 might be the D (5 bases). The germline V gene encodes CDR1 GTSNPN and CDR2 SVGIG (reference sequence). The length of the CDR3 is 13 residues. With 2 bases removed from V and 0 bases from J, the gap between germline ends came to 7 bases. CDR3 sequence reads: CAWSPGSNYGYTF. The CDR3 DNA reads as TGTGCCTGGAGTCCAGGGTCTAACTATGGCTACACCTTC.

The J gene is TRBJ1-3, the V gene TRBV19; D gene uncertain. This CDR3 comprises 14 residues. V was cut by 8 bases and J by 0 bases, with 11 bases left in between. CDR1 is LNHDA, CDR2 SQIVND, per germline (reference sequence). This CDR3 reads CASRRVGSGNTIYF. The DNA for the CDR3 is TGTGCCAGTCGGCGGGTTGGCTCTGGAAACACCATATATTTT. The full variable domain, completed using reference TRBV19 and TRBJ1-3, is DGGITQSPKYLFRKEGQNVTLSCEQNLNHDAMYWYRQDPGQGLRLIYYSQIVNDFQKGDIAEGYSVSREKKESFPLTVTSAQKNPTAFYLCASRRVGSGNTIYFGEGSWLTVV.

The CDR3 nucleotides read TGTGCCAGCAGCCCCGGGGGGCGGGAGTTTTACAATGAGCAGTTCTTC. This translates into CASSPGGREFYNEQFF. The rearrangement joins TRBV9 to TRBJ2-1, with D possibly being TRBD2 (7 bases). This CDR3 region has 16 residues. Germline lookup yields CDR1 SGDLS and CDR2 YYNGEE. Trimming took 4 bases from V and 4 from J, leaving 18 bases between them.

The rearrangement links TRBV5-6 to TRBJ1-2; 11 bases are a match to TRBD1. The CDR3 runs 17 residues. Trimming at V came to 3 bases and at J to 6 bases, leaving 13 bases not matched to a gene. CDR1 is SGHDT, CDR2 YYEEEE, per germline. CDR3 sequence: CASSSRTGGPKTNGYTF. Here the CDR3 DNA reads TGTGCCAGCAGCTCTCGGACAGGGGGCCCAAAAACGAATGGCTACACCTTC. Combining the CDR3 with reference TRBV5-6 and TRBJ1-2 gives the whole variable domain DAGVTQSPTHLIKTRGQQVTLRCSPKSGHDTVSWYQQALGQGPQFIFQYYEEEERQRGNFPDRFSGHQFPNYSSELNVNALLLGDSALYLCASSSRTGGPKTNGYTFGSGTRLTVV.

This clone is a singleton in its sample. An end of the junction differs from the germline gene, which may be a read error. This chain uses TRBV30 with TRBJ1-1; TRBD1 might be the D (5 bases). CDR1 GTSNPN and CDR2 SVGIG come from the germline V gene (reference sequence). This CDR3 has 13 amino acids. This CDR3 reads CAWMEGRRTEALF. The CDR3 DNA follows: TGTGCCTGGATGGAGGGGCGACGGACTGAAGCTCTCTTT.

V usage is TRBV11-3 and J usage is TRBJ2-7; D may be TRBD1 (7 bases). V lost 6 bases to trimming and J lost 0 bases, with 12 bases between them. There are 14 residues in the CDR3. CDR1 SGHNT and CDR2 YENEEA come from the germline V gene. Here the CDR3 reads CASSRQGGSYEQYF. CDR3 DNA: TGTGCCAGCAGTCGGCAGGGGGGCTCCTACGAGCAGTACTTC.

The gene calls are TRBV6-6 and TRBJ2-2, with 11 nucleotides matching TRBD2. The length of the CDR3 is 16 residues. Germline loops: CDR1 MNHNY, CDR2 SVGAGI (reference sequence). Trimming cost V 0 bases and J 5 bases; bases outside gene matches: 2. The CDR3 here is CASSYSRTSGTGELFF. The CDR3 nucleotides read TGTGCCAGCAGTTACTCCCGGACTAGCGGGACCGGGGAGCTGTTTTTT.

The rearrangement joins TRBV13 to TRBJ1-1, with D maybe TRBD1 (5 bases). This CDR3 has 14 residues. The V end was cut by 7 bases, the J end by 5 bases, with 17 bases between. Looked up from germline, CDR1 is PRHDT and CDR2 is FYEKMQ (reference sequence). The CDR3, as DNA: TGTGCCAGCATCCCTTGGGGGGGGAGAACTGAAGCTTTCTTT. Residues: CASIPWGGRTEAFF.

This clone was seen a few times. CDR3 sequence reads: CASSEQGGTEAFF. CDR3 nucleotide sequence: TGTGCCAGCAGCGAACAGGGGGGGACTGAAGCTTTCTTT. The J gene is TRBJ1-1, the V gene TRBV9, with 8 positions matching TRBD1. V lost 3 bases and J lost 5; bases outside the gene matches: 3. This CDR3 is built from 13 residues. Germline V CDR1 and CDR2: SGDLS, YYNGEE. Drawing the rest from reference TRBV9 and TRBJ1-1, the complete variable domain is DSGVTQTPKHLITATGQRVTLRCSPRSGDLSVYWYQQSLDQGLQFLIQYYNGEERAKGNILERFSAQQFPDLHSELNLSSLELGDSALYFCASSEQGGTEAFFGQGTRLTVV.

The chain joins TRBV6-6 to TRBJ2-7; TRBD1 matches at 8 bases. The CDR3 is made up of 14 amino acids. J gave up 4 bases and V 5 bases, and 7 bases lay outside the gene matches. Germline CDR1 MNHNY, CDR2 SVGAGI (reference sequence). The CDR3: CASSLRDRGYEQYF. For the CDR3, the DNA is TGTGCCAGCAGTCTCCGAGACAGGGGTTACGAGCAGTACTTC.

The count of this clone is one. The V call is TRBV10-3, the J call TRBJ2-4, with D possibly being TRBD1 (6 bases). This CDR3 has 12 amino acids. Germline loops: CDR1 ENHRY, CDR2 SYGVKD. V lost 10 bases to trimming and J lost 0 bases, with 7 bases between them. CDR3 amino acids: CATQGAKNIQYF. In DNA, the CDR3 is TGTGCCACACAGGGAGCCAAAAACATTCAGTACTTC.

The sample holds one count of this clone. This chain joins TRBV29-1 and TRBJ2-7; a possible D gene is TRBD2 (6 bases). The CDR3 has 13 amino acids. Germline CDR1 is SQVTM and CDR2 is ANQGSEA. V dropped 3 bases and J dropped 3 bases, with 12 bases sitting between them. Here the CDR3 DNA reads TGCAGCGTTGAGGGAGGTGGTGACTACGAGCAGTACTTC. Residues: CSVEGGGDYEQYF.